These 19 T cell receptor beta chains share one sample of origin, sequenced in a study of T cell responses to AZD1222 COVID-19 vaccine. TCRdb keeps only in-frame clones here, not all; method: immunoSEQ multiplex PCR. The sample lists some 120,000 clones, 80% to 90% occurring once. Sequencing was performed on peripheral blood, taken on day 0 of MenACWY control vaccination. The receptors here all came from an adult in good health.

This clone has a handful of counts. V gene TRBV18 combines with J gene TRBJ1-5; the D gene is possibly TRBD1 (5 bases). Per germline, CDR1 KGHSH and CDR2 LQKENI. V was cut by 2 bases and J by 7 bases, with 9 bases left in between. This CDR3 has 13 residues. The CDR3 DNA reads TGTGCCAGCTCACCAGGGGCCCAGCAGCCCCAGCATTTT. Residues: CASSPGAQQPQHF.

J is TRBJ2-7 and V is TRBV5-6, with D perhaps assigned TRBD1 or TRBD2 (5 bases each). V lost 8 bases to trimming and J lost 3 bases, with 18 bases between them. From germline, CDR1 is SGHDT and CDR2 YYEEEE. CDR3 length: 14 residues. CDR3 sequence (DNA): TGTGCCAGTCAAACGGGGACGAGGGTCTACGAGCAGTACTTC. This translates into CASQTGTRVYEQYF.

The CDR3 spells CASSQELPLWNTEAFF. In nucleotides, the CDR3 is TGTGCCAGCAGCCAAGAGTTACCGCTCTGGAACACTGAAGCTTTCTTT. The genes are TRBV14 and TRBJ1-1; D ambiguous. This CDR3 region has 16 residues. Trimming took 0 bases from V and 1 from J, leaving 12 bases between them. Germline loops: CDR1 SGHDN, CDR2 FVKESK.

This sequence joins TRBV4-1 and TRBJ2-3; 8 nucleotides align to TRBD2. With V trimmed by 4 bases and J by 0 bases, 6 bases remained unmatched. In germline, CDR1 is MGHRA, CDR2 YSYEKL. This CDR3 comprises 16 residues. The CDR3 DNA is TGCGCCAGCAGCCTTGAGCGGGGGCTTAGCACAGATACGCAGTATTTT. Its translation: CASSLERGLSTDTQYF.

This chain joins TRBV7-2 and TRBJ2-7; TRBD1 might be the D (6 bases). This CDR3 region has 14 residues. Per the germline V gene, CDR1 is SGHTA and CDR2 is FQGNSA. V shed 3 bases and J shed 5 bases, with 14 bases lying between them. The CDR3 bases are TGTGCCAGCAGCTTGGGCAGGGGTATACACGAGCAGTACTTC. It is translated as CASSLGRGIHEQYF.

This rearrangement joins TRBV24-1 to TRBJ2-1; possibly TRBD1 for D (5 bases). Germline V lookup: CDR1 KGHDR, CDR2 SFDVKD. Trimming removed 7 bases from V and 0 bases from J, with 12 bases in between. The CDR3 consists of 15 residues. The CDR3 is CATREGAGSYNEQFF. The CDR3 nucleotides read TGTGCCACCAGGGAAGGGGCCGGCTCCTACAATGAGCAGTTCTTC.

The chain is built from TRBV30 and TRBJ1-4, with TRBD1 matching over 7 bases. Germline V CDR1 and CDR2: GTSNPN, SVGIG (reference sequence). The CDR3 is 15 amino acids. J was trimmed by 5 bases and V by 5 bases; bases with no gene match: 11. CDR3: CAWRRSGGLNEKLFF. DNA for the CDR3: TGTGCCTGGCGTCGATCAGGGGGATTGAATGAAAAACTGTTTTTT.

J is TRBJ2-2 and V is TRBV19; D not certain. Germline V gene sequence: CDR1 LNHDA, CDR2 SQIVND (reference sequence). This CDR3 spans 15 amino acids. Trimming left V 5 bases short and J 6 bases short, with 16 bases between. The CDR3 loop reads CASSFAPRGPGELFF. For the CDR3, the DNA is TGTGCCAGTAGTTTTGCCCCCAGAGGTCCCGGGGAGCTGTTTTTT.

The rearrangement links TRBV14 to TRBJ1-2; TRBD1 might be the D (5 bases). Trimming removed 0 bases from V and 4 bases from J, with 6 bases in between. This CDR3 is 13 amino acids long. The germline CDR1 and CDR2 sequences are SGHDN and FVKESK. In DNA, the CDR3 is TGTGCCAGCAGCCAAGAAGGGACCTATGGCTACACCTTC. Protein sequence: CASSQEGTYGYTF.

The chain is built from TRBV5-1 and TRBJ1-2, with TRBD1 matching over 11 bases. The CDR3 has 15 amino acids. The junction had 2 bases not matched to a gene; V was cut back by 0 bases and J by 4 bases. Germline V gene lookup returns CDR1 SGHRS and CDR2 YFSETQ. CDR3 in DNA: TGCGCCAGCAGCTTGGGGACAGGGGGCGTCTATGGCTACACCTTC. Its protein product is CASSLGTGGVYGYTF.

This chain links TRBV7-6 with TRBJ2-1, with TRBD1 matching 10 bases. The V and J ends lost 5 bases and 13 bases, in that order; junction bases with no gene match: 11. The CDR3 is made up of 14 amino acids. CDR1 SGHVS and CDR2 FNYEAQ come from the germline V gene. The CDR3 sequence: CASSPPGTGEYQFF. The DNA of the CDR3 is TGTGCCAGCAGCCCACCCGGGACAGGGGAGTATCAGTTCTTC.

This clone was seen only a few times. The V gene is TRBV6-5, the J gene TRBJ2-7; perhaps D is TRBD1 or TRBD2 (5 bases each). From germline, CDR1 is MNHEY and CDR2 SVGAGI. This CDR3 region has 13 residues. The ends were cut back, 8 bases at V and 0 bases at J, with 11 bases in the middle. The CDR3 DNA sequence: TGTGCCAGCGGGAGACAGACCTCCTACGAGCAGTACTTC. This encodes CASGRQTSYEQYF.

This clone appeared a few times. This chain uses TRBV29-1 with TRBJ2-7; D possibly corresponds to TRBD1 (5 bases). Between the trimmed V and J ends, which lost 4 bases and 6 bases, there was a span of 10 bases. CDR1 and CDR2 from the germline V gene are SQVTM and ANQGSEA. CDR3 length equals 11 residues. The CDR3 DNA is TGCAGCGTTGCCGACAGCTCCGAGCAGTACTTC. Encoded protein: CSVADSSEQYF.

This clone has a handful of counts. The V call is TRBV6-5, the J call TRBJ2-7, with 10 bases aligning to TRBD1. This CDR3 is built from 14 residues. Per the germline V gene, CDR1 is MNHEY and CDR2 is SVGAGI. The ends lost 6 bases at V and 5 bases at J; junction bases unmatched: 7. Here the CDR3 DNA reads TGTGCCAGCAGAAAGGGGACAGGGGAGGACGAGCAGTACTTC. This translates into CASRKGTGEDEQYF.

The gene calls are TRBV5-1 and TRBJ1-1, with D tentatively TRBD1 (5 bases). Germline V gives CDR1 SGHRS, CDR2 YFSETQ. The length of the CDR3 is 16 residues. V gave up 1 base and J gave up 5 bases, with 18 bases separating them. CDR3 region: CASSLLPPGLKTEAFF. CDR3 sequence (DNA): TGCGCCAGCAGCTTGTTACCGCCGGGACTAAAAACTGAAGCTTTCTTT.

The chain couples TRBV7-6 to TRBJ2-1; 8 bases are a match to TRBD1. Germline V gives CDR1 SGHVS, CDR2 FNYEAQ. The ends lost 5 bases at V and 9 bases at J; junction bases unmatched: 15. The CDR3 is 16 residues long. The CDR3 is CASSPVVGQGNGEQFF. DNA for the CDR3: TGTGCCAGCAGCCCTGTAGTCGGACAGGGAAATGGTGAGCAGTTCTTC.

V usage is TRBV7-3 and J usage is TRBJ1-2; D remains ambiguous. Between the trimmed V and J ends, which lost 1 base and 8 bases, there was a span of 11 bases. CDR3 length: 13 amino acids. Germline assignment: CDR1 SGHTA and CDR2 FQGTGA. The CDR3, as DNA: TGTGCCAGCAGCTTAAATGCTGGGGAAGGCTACACCTTC. Protein product: CASSLNAGEGYTF.

This chain uses TRBV30 with TRBJ2-7, with D perhaps TRBD1 or TRBD2 (5 bases each). The CDR3 loop spans 12 amino acids. V was clipped by 1 base and J by 6 bases, with 10 bases between them. Looked up from germline, CDR1 is GTSNPN and CDR2 is SVGIG (reference sequence). Written as DNA, the CDR3 is TGTGCCTGGAGTGGGGGGTTTACCGAGCAGTACTTC. Its protein is CAWSGGFTEQYF.

The CDR3 DNA sequence: TGTGCCAGCAGCCAACCCGGACTAGACGATACGCAGTATTTT. Its protein product is CASSQPGLDDTQYF. V and J are TRBV4-2 and TRBJ2-3; 7 bases agree with TRBD2. Losses at the gene ends were 2 bases for V and 6 bases for J; bases not matched to a gene: 5. The germline V gene has CDR1 LGHNA and CDR2 YNFKEQ. The CDR3 totals 14 residues.